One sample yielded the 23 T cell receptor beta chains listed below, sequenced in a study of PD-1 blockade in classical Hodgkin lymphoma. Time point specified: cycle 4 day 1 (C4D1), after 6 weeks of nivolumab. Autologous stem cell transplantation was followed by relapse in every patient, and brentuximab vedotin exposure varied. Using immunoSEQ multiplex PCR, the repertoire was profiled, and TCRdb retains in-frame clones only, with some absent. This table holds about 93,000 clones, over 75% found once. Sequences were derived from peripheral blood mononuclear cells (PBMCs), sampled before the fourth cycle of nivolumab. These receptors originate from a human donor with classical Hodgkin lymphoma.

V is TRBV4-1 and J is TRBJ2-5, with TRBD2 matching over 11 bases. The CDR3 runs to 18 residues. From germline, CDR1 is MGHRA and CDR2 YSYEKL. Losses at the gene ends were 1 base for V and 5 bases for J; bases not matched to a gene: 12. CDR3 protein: CASSQGSGGAGRSETQYF. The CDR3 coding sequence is TGCGCCAGCAGCCAAGGTAGCGGGGGGGCTGGGAGATCGGAGACCCAGTACTTC.

Written as DNA, the CDR3 is TGTGCCAGCAGCTTAGGACCCTCGGGACAGGGCTATCAGCCCCAGCATTTT. Its protein is CASSLGPSGQGYQPQHF. The chain links TRBV7-2 to TRBJ1-5, with TRBD1 matching 9 bases. V was pared by 1 base and J by 5 bases, with 9 bases of the junction left unmatched. The germline V gene has CDR1 SGHTA and CDR2 FQGNSA. The CDR3 consists of 17 residues.

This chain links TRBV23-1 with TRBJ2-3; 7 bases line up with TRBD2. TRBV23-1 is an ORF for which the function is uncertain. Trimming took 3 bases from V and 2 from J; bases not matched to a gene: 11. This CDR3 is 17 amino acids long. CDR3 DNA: TGCGCCAGCAGTCATAAAGATGGCGGGAGAGACACAGATACGCAGTATTTT. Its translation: CASSHKDGGRDTDTQYF.

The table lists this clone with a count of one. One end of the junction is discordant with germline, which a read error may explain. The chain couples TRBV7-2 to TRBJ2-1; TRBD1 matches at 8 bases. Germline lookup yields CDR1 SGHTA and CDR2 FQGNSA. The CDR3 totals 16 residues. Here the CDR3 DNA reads TGTGCCAGCAGCTTAACCCGGACAGGGAGGTACACTGAGCAGTTCTTC. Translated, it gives CASSLTRTGRYTEQFF.

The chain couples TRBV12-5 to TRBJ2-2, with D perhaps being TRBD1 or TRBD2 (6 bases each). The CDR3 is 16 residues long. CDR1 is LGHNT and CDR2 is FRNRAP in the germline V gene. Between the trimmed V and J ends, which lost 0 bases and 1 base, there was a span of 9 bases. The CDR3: CASGLVRGQNTGELFF. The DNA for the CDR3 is TGTGCTAGTGGTTTGGTACGGGGGCAGAACACCGGGGAGCTGTTTTTT.

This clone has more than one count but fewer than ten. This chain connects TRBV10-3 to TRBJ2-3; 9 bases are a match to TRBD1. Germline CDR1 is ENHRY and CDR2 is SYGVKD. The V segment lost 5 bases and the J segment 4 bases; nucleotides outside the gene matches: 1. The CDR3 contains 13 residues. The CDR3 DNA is TGTGCCATCAGTCGGACAGGGGCAGATACGCAGTATTTT. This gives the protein CAISRTGADTQYF.

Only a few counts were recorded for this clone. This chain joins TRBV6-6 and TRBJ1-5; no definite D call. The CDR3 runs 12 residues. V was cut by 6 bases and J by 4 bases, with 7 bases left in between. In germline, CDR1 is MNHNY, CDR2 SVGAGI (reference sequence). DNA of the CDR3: TGTGCCAGCAGCCTGGAGAATCAGCCCCAGCATTTT. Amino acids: CASSLENQPQHF.

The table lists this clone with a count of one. The CDR3 region has the DNA TGTGCCAGCAGTTACCGGCCCCGGGACATTCAGTACTTC. As protein: CASSYRPRDIQYF. The chain recombines TRBV6-5 with TRBJ2-4; D not certain. Germline loops: CDR1 MNHEY, CDR2 SVGAGI. V was cut by 2 bases and J by 8 bases, with 10 bases left in between. The CDR3 loop spans 13 amino acids.

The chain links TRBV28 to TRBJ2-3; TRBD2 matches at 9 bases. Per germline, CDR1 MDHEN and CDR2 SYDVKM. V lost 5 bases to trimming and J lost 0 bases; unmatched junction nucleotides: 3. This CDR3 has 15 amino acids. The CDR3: CASSASGVSTDTQYF. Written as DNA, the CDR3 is TGTGCCAGCAGTGCTAGCGGGGTTAGCACAGATACGCAGTATTTT. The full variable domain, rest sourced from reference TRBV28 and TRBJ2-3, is DVKVTQSSRYLVKRTGEKVFLECVQDMDHENMFWYRQDPGLGLRLIYFSYDVKMKEKGDIPEGYSVSREKKERFSLILESASTNQTSMYLCASSASGVSTDTQYFGPGTRLTVL.

CDR3 in DNA: TGTGCCAGCAGTTTCGAGGACCAGCCCCAGCATTTT. This gives the protein CASSFEDQPQHF. The chain links TRBV6-1 to TRBJ1-5; D gene ambiguous. Germline CDR1 reads MNHNS; CDR2 reads SASEGT. The ends were cut back, 5 bases at V and 7 bases at J, with 9 bases in the middle. This CDR3 has 12 amino acids.

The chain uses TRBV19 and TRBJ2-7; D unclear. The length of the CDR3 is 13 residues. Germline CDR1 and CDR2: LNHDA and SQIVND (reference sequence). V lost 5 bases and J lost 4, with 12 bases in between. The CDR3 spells CASSPVLWYEQYF. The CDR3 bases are TGTGCCAGTAGTCCAGTGCTTTGGTACGAGCAGTACTTC. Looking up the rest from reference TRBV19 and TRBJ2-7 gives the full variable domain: DGGITQSPKYLFRKEGQNVTLSCEQNLNHDAMYWYRQDPGQGLRLIYYSQIVNDFQKGDIAEGYSVSREKKESFPLTVTSAQKNPTAFYLCASSPVLWYEQYFGPGTRLTVT.

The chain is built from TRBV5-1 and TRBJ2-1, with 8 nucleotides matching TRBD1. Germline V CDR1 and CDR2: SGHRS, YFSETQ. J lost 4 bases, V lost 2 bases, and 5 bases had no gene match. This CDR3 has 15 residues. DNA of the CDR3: TGCGCCAGCAGCTTACCGGACAGGGTATACAATGAGCAGTTCTTC. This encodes CASSLPDRVYNEQFF. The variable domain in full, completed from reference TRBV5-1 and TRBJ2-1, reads KAGVTQTPRYLIKTRGQQVTLSCSPISGHRSVSWYQQTPGQGLQFLFEYFSETQRNKGNFPGRFSGRQFSNSRSEMNVSTLELGDSALYLCASSLPDRVYNEQFFGPGTRLTVL.

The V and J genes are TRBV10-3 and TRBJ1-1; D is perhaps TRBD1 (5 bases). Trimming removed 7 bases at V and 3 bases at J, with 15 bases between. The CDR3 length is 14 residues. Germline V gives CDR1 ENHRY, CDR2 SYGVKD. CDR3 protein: CAITSGAGDTEAFF. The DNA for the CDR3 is TGTGCCATCACCTCCGGGGCTGGGGACACTGAAGCTTTCTTT.

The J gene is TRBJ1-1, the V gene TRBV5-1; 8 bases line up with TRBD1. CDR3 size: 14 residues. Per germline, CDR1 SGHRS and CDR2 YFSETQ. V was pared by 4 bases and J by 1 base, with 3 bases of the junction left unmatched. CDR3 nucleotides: TGCGCCAGCAGCCGAGGGACAGGGAACACTGAAGCTTTCTTT. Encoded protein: CASSRGTGNTEAFF.

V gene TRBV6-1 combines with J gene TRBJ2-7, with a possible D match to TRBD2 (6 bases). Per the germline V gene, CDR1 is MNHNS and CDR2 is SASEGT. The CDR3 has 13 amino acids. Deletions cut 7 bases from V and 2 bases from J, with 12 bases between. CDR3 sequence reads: CASTWDFPYEQYF. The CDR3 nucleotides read TGTGCCAGCACCTGGGACTTTCCCTACGAGCAGTACTTC.

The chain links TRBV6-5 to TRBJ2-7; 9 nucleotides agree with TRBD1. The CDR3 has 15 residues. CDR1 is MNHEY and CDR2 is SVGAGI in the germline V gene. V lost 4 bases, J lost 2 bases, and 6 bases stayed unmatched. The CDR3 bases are TGTGCCAGCAGTTTTAACCGGGACAGGGCCTACGAGCAGTACTTC. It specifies CASSFNRDRAYEQYF.

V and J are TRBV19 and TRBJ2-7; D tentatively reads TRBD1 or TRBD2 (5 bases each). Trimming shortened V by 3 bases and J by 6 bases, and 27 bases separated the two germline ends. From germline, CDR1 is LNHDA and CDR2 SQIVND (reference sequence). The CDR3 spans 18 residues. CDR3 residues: CASSMPSPAGTYPREQYF. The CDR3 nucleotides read TGTGCCAGTAGTATGCCTTCCCCCGCCGGGACGTACCCTCGCGAGCAGTACTTC.

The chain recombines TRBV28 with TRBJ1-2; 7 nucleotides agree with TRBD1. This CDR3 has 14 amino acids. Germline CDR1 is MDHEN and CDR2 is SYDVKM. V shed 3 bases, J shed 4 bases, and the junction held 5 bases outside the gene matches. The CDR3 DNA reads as TGTGCCAGCAGTTTGGTACAGGGGTCCTATGGCTACACCTTC. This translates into CASSLVQGSYGYTF.

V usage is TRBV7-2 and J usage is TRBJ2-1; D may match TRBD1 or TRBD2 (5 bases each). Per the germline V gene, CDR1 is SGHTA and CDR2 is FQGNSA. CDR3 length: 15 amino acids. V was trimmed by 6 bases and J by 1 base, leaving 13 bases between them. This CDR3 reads CASRPAWGSYNEQFF. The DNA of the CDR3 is TGTGCCAGCAGGCCTGCATGGGGGTCCTACAATGAGCAGTTCTTC.

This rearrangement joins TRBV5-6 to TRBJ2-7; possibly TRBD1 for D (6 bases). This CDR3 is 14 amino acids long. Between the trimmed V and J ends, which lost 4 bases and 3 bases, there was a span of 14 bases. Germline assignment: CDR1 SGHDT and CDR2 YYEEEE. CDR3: CASSGTGIDYEQYF. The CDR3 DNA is TGTGCCAGCAGCGGAACAGGGATAGACTACGAGCAGTACTTC.

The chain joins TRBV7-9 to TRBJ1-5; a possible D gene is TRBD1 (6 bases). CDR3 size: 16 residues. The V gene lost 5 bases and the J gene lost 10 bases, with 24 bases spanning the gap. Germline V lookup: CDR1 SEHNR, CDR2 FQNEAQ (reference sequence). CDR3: CASSKPGTMGEHPQHF. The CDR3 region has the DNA TGTGCCAGCAGCAAACCCGGGACAATGGGTGAGCATCCCCAGCATTTT.

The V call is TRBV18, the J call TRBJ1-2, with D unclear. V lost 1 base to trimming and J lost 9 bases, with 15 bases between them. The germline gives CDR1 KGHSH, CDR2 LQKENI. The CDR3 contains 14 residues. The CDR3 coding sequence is TGTGCCAGCTCACCACTATTGGAGAGTAGGAGCTACACCTTC. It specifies CASSPLLESRSYTF.

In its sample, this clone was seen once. The CDR3 loop is CASNPQGAGEAFF. As DNA, the CDR3 is TGTGCCAGTAACCCACAGGGGGCGGGTGAAGCTTTCTTT. The J gene is TRBJ1-1, the V gene TRBV19; 9 bases fit TRBD1. The CDR3 length is 13 residues. The ends lost 7 bases at V and 7 bases at J; junction bases unmatched: 7. Germline CDR1 is LNHDA and CDR2 is SQIVND (reference sequence). The full variable domain, completed using reference TRBV19 and TRBJ1-1, is DGGITQSPKYLFRKEGQNVTLSCEQNLNHDAMYWYRQDPGQGLRLIYYSQIVNDFQKGDIAEGYSVSREKKESFPLTVTSAQKNPTAFYLCASNPQGAGEAFFGQGTRLTVV.